These 28 T cell receptor beta chains came from one sample sequenced in a study of CD8+CD57+ T cells in acquired aplastic anemia. Profiling that covered TCR beta VDJ and CDR3 relied on genomic DNA as its template. TCRdb independently ran MiXCR on the reads; one entry per CDR3 protein. This sample carries 150,000 to 180,000 distinct CDR3 sequences, about 48% of them seen once, and the ten largest clones take about an eighth. Patients included in sequencing had previously demonstrated CD8+CD57+ cell expansion by flow cytometry. The source material was sorted CD4+, CD8+, or CD8+CD57+ T cells (not recorded which) from PBMCs. These receptors all come from a human donor with aplastic anemia.

This clonotype was seen a few times. The gene calls are TRBV6-1 and TRBJ2-2, with 8 bases aligning to TRBD1. This CDR3 is 15 amino acids long. The germline V gene encodes CDR1 MNHNS and CDR2 SASEGT. J gave up 4 bases and V 4 bases, and 5 bases lay outside the gene matches. CDR3 residues: CASSGITGGTGELFF. The CDR3, as DNA: TGTGCCAGCAGTGGAATAACAGGGGGCACCGGGGAGCTGTTTTTT.

The chain joins TRBV7-9 to TRBJ1-2; D is unresolved. The germline V gene has CDR1 SEHNR and CDR2 FQNEAQ (reference sequence). With 3 bases removed from V and 11 bases from J, the gap between germline ends came to 7 bases. CDR3 size: 10 residues. CDR3 residues: CASSLVGYTF. CDR3 DNA sequence: TGTGCCAGCAGCTTGGTAGGGTACACCTTC.

This chain connects TRBV7-9 to TRBJ2-2; no clear D. Looked up from germline, CDR1 is SEHNR and CDR2 is FQNEAQ (reference sequence). The CDR3 has 12 amino acids. Trimming took 4 bases from V and 5 from J, leaving 5 bases between them. DNA for the CDR3: TGTGCCAGCAGCTCACAGACCGGGGAGCTGTTTTTT. Translating it yields CASSSQTGELFF.

The rearrangement uses TRBV29-1 and TRBJ2-7, with a tentative D call TRBD1 (6 bases). The CDR3 is 12 amino acids. Trimming stripped 6 bases from V and 3 bases from J, with 12 bases between. Germline CDR1 reads SQVTM; CDR2 reads ANQGSEA. CDR3 amino acids: CSVRTEGYEQYF. The CDR3 region has the DNA TGCAGCGTCCGGACAGAGGGCTACGAGCAGTACTTC.

J is TRBJ1-1 and V is TRBV15, with D maybe TRBD1 (5 bases). CDR1 and CDR2 from the germline V gene are LNHNV and YYDKDF (reference sequence). The CDR3 runs 14 residues. V gave up 7 bases and J gave up 1 base, with 13 bases separating them. This CDR3 reads CATKTDQGNTEAFF. The CDR3, as DNA: TGTGCCACCAAGACCGATCAGGGGAACACTGAAGCTTTCTTT.

The chain combines TRBV5-6 with TRBJ1-5; 7 bases agree with TRBD1. CDR3 length: 15 amino acids. Trimming removed 5 bases from V and 4 bases from J; junction bases left unmatched: 9. Germline CDR1 is SGHDT and CDR2 is YYEEEE. CDR3 DNA: TGTGCCAGCAGAAGCTCGGGACAGTATAATCAGCCCCAGCATTTT. This sequence encodes CASRSSGQYNQPQHF.

The chain recombines TRBV7-9 with TRBJ2-5, with 8 bases that match TRBD1. The J call may be wrong; the DNA end is better matched by TRBJ2-1. Germline V gene lookup returns CDR1 SEHNR and CDR2 FQNEAQ (reference sequence). CDR3 length: 15 amino acids. Here the CDR3 reads CASSIGDRRHNEQFF. The DNA of the CDR3 is TGTGCCAGCTCGATTGGGGACAGGCGACACAATGAGCAGTTCTTC.

The table lists this clonotype with a few counts. One end of the junction fails to match germline, which may point to a read error. The chain couples TRBV24-1 to TRBJ2-7; 7 bases are a match to TRBD2. This CDR3 contains 11 residues. In germline, CDR1 is KGHDR, CDR2 SFDVKD. The CDR3 sequence is CATSDPLADPF. CDR3 DNA sequence: TGTGCCACCAGTGATCCCCTAGCGGACCCCTTC.

This clonotype has just a few counts. This chain links TRBV24-1 with TRBJ1-5; tentative D call: TRBD1 (6 bases). V lost 6 bases to trimming and J lost 2 bases, with 7 bases between them. Germline lookup yields CDR1 KGHDR and CDR2 SFDVKD. The CDR3 spans 13 residues. The CDR3 coding sequence is TGTGCCACCAGTTGGACAGGCAATCAGCCCCAGCATTTT. It yields the protein CATSWTGNQPQHF.

The chain employs TRBV9 and TRBJ2-1; TRBD1 aligns across 9 bases. Unmatched junction bases numbered 11, after V lost 4 bases and J lost 6 bases. The CDR3 extends over 16 amino acids. Per the germline V gene, CDR1 is SGDLS and CDR2 is YYNGEE. The CDR3 region has the DNA TGTGCCAGCAGCACATTACAGGGGGCGTTTTTCAATGAGCAGTTCTTC. Protein: CASSTLQGAFFNEQFF.

The chain employs TRBV7-9 and TRBJ1-1; 8 positions match TRBD1. V was clipped by 5 bases and J by 1 base; unmatched bases: 3. CDR1 SEHNR and CDR2 FQNEAQ come from the germline V gene (reference sequence). This CDR3 contains 14 residues. As DNA, the CDR3 is TGTGCCAGCAGCCAACAGGGGGGGAACACTGAAGCTTTCTTT. Amino acids: CASSQQGGNTEAFF.

This chain links TRBV7-8 with TRBJ1-6; D unclear. Looked up from germline, CDR1 is SGHVS and CDR2 is FQNEAQ. The CDR3 is 15 amino acids. The ends were cut back, 1 base at V and 6 bases at J, with 10 bases in the middle. The CDR3 DNA reads as TGTGCCAGCAGCTTAGTGATCATGGGTAATTCACCCCTCCACTTT. Translated, it gives CASSLVIMGNSPLHF.

This sequence joins TRBV10-3 and TRBJ2-1, with TRBD1 as a possible D gene (6 bases). The germline gives CDR1 ENHRY, CDR2 SYGVKD. Trimming took 11 bases from V and 4 from J, leaving 15 bases between them. The CDR3 totals 13 residues. The CDR3 DNA sequence: TGTGCCTCAATGCGAGGGGGATACAATGAGCAGTTCTTC. The encoded protein is CASMRGGYNEQFF.

The chain carries TRBV7-8 and TRBJ2-7; 9 nucleotides match TRBD1. The CDR3 loop spans 17 amino acids. The junction had 9 bases not matched to a gene; V was cut back by 3 bases and J by 0 bases. CDR1 SGHVS and CDR2 FQNEAQ come from the germline V gene. The CDR3 loop reads CASSLMTGTGPSYEQYF. In DNA, the CDR3 is TGTGCCAGCAGCTTGATGACCGGGACAGGGCCCTCCTACGAGCAGTACTTC.

The genes are TRBV29-1 and TRBJ2-1; the D gene could be TRBD1 or TRBD2 (6 bases each). CDR1 and CDR2 from the germline V gene are SQVTM and ANQGSEA. Trimming removed 3 bases at V and 10 bases at J, with 16 bases between. This CDR3 spans 13 amino acids. The CDR3 DNA is TGCAGCGTTGACATCCCCGGGGGCGGGGAGCAGTTCTTC. Residues: CSVDIPGGGEQFF.

This clonotype was counted many times. The genes are TRBV29-1 and TRBJ1-2; 9 bases align to TRBD1. The CDR3 extends over 16 amino acids. CDR1 is SQVTM and CDR2 is ANQGSEA in the germline V gene. V shed 4 bases and J 4 bases; nucleotides not matched to a gene: 13. DNA for the CDR3: TGCAGCGTTGTGGGGGGACAGGGCCTTGAGAGCTATGGCTACACCTTC. It is translated as CSVVGGQGLESYGYTF.

This clonotype was counted many times. V usage is TRBV7-6 and J usage is TRBJ2-7; D gene unclear. The CDR3 covers 14 residues. Trimming removed 2 bases from V and 1 base from J, with 9 bases in between. CDR1 and CDR2 from the germline V gene are SGHVS and FNYEAQ. Written as DNA, the CDR3 is TGTGCCAGCAGCTTAAAGGGCAGGTCCTACGAGCAGTACTTC. Amino acid sequence: CASSLKGRSYEQYF.

The genes are TRBV4-1 and TRBJ2-1, with 9 nucleotides matching TRBD1. The V gene end was trimmed by 4 bases and the J gene end by 8 bases; junction bases not matched to a gene: 9. Germline CDR1 reads MGHRA; CDR2 reads YSYEKL. The CDR3 is made up of 15 amino acids. The DNA for the CDR3 is TGCGCCAGCAGCCTTATACAGGGGGCGTCGGATGAGCAGTTCTTC. This codes for CASSLIQGASDEQFF.

This chain links TRBV29-1 with TRBJ1-2; D may be TRBD1 (6 bases). The CDR3 runs to 13 residues. Germline values: CDR1 SQVTM, CDR2 ANQGSEA. Trimming cost V 4 bases and J 4 bases, with 13 bases left between them. The CDR3 DNA reads as TGCAGCGTTGTCCGACAGGACGTCTATGGCTACACCTTC. Amino acids: CSVVRQDVYGYTF.

This clonotype has just a few counts. J is TRBJ1-1 and V is TRBV19; D might be TRBD1 (6 bases). Trimming removed 5 bases from V and 6 bases from J, with 13 bases in between. The CDR3 length is 13 residues. In germline, CDR1 is LNHDA, CDR2 SQIVND (reference sequence). This CDR3 reads CASSDRSSAEAFF. The CDR3 nucleotides read TGTGCCAGTAGTGACAGGAGTAGCGCTGAAGCTTTCTTT.

V usage is TRBV20-1 and J usage is TRBJ2-1; TRBD1 might be the D (6 bases). The CDR3 covers 15 residues. V was trimmed by 2 bases and J by 3 bases, leaving 14 bases between them. Germline CDR1 reads DFQATT; CDR2 reads SNEGSKA (reference sequence). The CDR3 bases are TGCAGTGCTAGACCAGGACAGCTTAACTACAATGAGCAGTTCTTC. Protein: CSARPGQLNYNEQFF.

The CDR3 region has the DNA TGCAGTGCCACTGACAGGGACTATGGCTACACCTTC. Amino acid sequence: CSATDRDYGYTF. The chain has TRBV20-1 and TRBJ1-2; TRBD1 aligns across 7 bases. This CDR3 is built from 12 residues. Germline loops: CDR1 DFQATT, CDR2 SNEGSKA (reference sequence). Losses at the gene ends were 6 bases for V and 3 bases for J; bases not matched to a gene: 4.

This clonotype showed up many times. V usage is TRBV4-3 and J usage is TRBJ2-1, with unresolved D. CDR3 length equals 14 residues. The V end was cut by 0 bases, the J end by 6 bases, with 9 bases between. Germline-derived CDR1 and CDR2 are LGHNA and YSLEER. CDR3 protein: CASSQDRGSNEQFF. The CDR3 region has the DNA TGCGCCAGCAGCCAAGATAGAGGCAGCAATGAGCAGTTCTTC.

The CDR3 sequence is CASNGSRYRDRIDTQYF. Here the CDR3 DNA reads TGTGCCAGTAATGGGAGTAGGTACCGGGACAGGATAGATACGCAGTATTTT. The chain couples TRBV19 to TRBJ2-3; 8 bases match TRBD1. V lost 7 bases and J lost 5; bases outside the gene matches: 17. The germline gives CDR1 LNHDA, CDR2 SQIVND (reference sequence). This CDR3 is built from 17 residues.

The CDR3 region is CASSGPRSPLLSRETQYF. CDR3 nucleotides: TGTGCCAGCAGTGGCCCAAGGTCCCCATTGTTAAGTCGAGAGACCCAGTACTTC. The chain couples TRBV25-1 to TRBJ2-5; D unresolved. Germline loops: CDR1 MGHDK, CDR2 SYGVNS. CDR3 length: 18 residues. V lost 4 bases and J lost 4, with 25 bases in between.

This clonotype was detected a few times. A single base separates this from a much larger clone, so it may be a read error. The CDR3 is CASSLASRGRAEKLFF. As DNA, the CDR3 is TGTGCCAGCAGCTTAGCGAGTAGGGGGAGGGCTGAAAAACTGTTTTTT. The chain recombines TRBV7-2 with TRBJ1-4, with TRBD1 as a possible D gene (6 bases). V dropped 0 bases and J dropped 7 bases, with 15 bases sitting between them. The germline CDR1 and CDR2 sequences are SGHTA and FQGNSA. The CDR3 is 16 residues long.

There are many counts of this clonotype. The rearrangement links TRBV5-4 to TRBJ2-7; D is possibly TRBD1 (7 bases). Trimming cost V 4 bases and J 0 bases, with 14 bases left between them. Germline lookup yields CDR1 SGHNT and CDR2 YYREEE (reference sequence). The CDR3 loop spans 15 amino acids. The CDR3, as DNA: TGTGCCAGCAGCGAGACAGGGAGGCCCTCCTACGAGCAGTACTTC. Protein sequence: CASSETGRPSYEQYF.

The gene calls are TRBV10-3 and TRBJ1-3; 9 nucleotides agree with TRBD1. J lost 4 bases, V lost 10 bases, and 8 bases had no gene match. Germline V lookup: CDR1 ENHRY, CDR2 SYGVKD. The CDR3 consists of 14 residues. CDR3: CASAGTGFGNTIYF. CDR3 DNA: TGTGCCAGCGCCGGGACAGGGTTCGGAAACACCATATATTTT.